The next 13 T cell receptor beta chains were all read from a single sample in a study of blood T cell repertoires in COVID-19. Sequencing was performed with immunoSEQ multiplex PCR; in TCRdb, only in-frame clones are kept and a portion is missing. The repertoire holds about 190,000 clones, with roughly 89% as singletons. Sequencing input: peripheral blood. These receptors all stem from a man aged 50 to 59 with acute or convalescent COVID-19.

The rearrangement uses TRBV5-1 and TRBJ2-3; the match to TRBD1 covers 12 bases. CDR1 is SGHRS and CDR2 is YFSETQ in the germline V gene. The CDR3 has 14 amino acids. V shed 4 bases and J 6 bases; nucleotides not matched to a gene: 3. DNA of the CDR3: TGCGCCAGCAGCCGGGACAGGGGGCTGGATACGCAGTATTTT. Its translation: CASSRDRGLDTQYF. Filled out from reference TRBV5-1 and TRBJ2-3, the complete variable domain reads KAGVTQTPRYLIKTRGQQVTLSCSPISGHRSVSWYQQTPGQGLQFLFEYFSETQRNKGNFPGRFSGRQFSNSRSEMNVSTLELGDSALYLCASSRDRGLDTQYFGPGTRLTVL.

This clone turned up a few times. The chain has TRBV29-1 and TRBJ2-7, with unresolved D. Trimming took off 4 bases at V and 7 bases at J, with 11 bases between the two ends. Germline V lookup: CDR1 SQVTM, CDR2 ANQGSEA. This CDR3 has 11 amino acids. The chain's CDR3 is CSVVRGGEQYF. The DNA for the CDR3 is TGCAGCGTTGTCCGCGGTGGGGAGCAGTACTTC.

This clone turned up a few times. The gene calls are TRBV7-9 and TRBJ2-7; possible D gene TRBD2, 5 bases. Germline CDR1 is SEHNR and CDR2 is FQNEAQ (reference sequence). This CDR3 contains 13 residues. Trimming pared 1 base from V and 2 bases from J, leaving 6 bases between. The CDR3 sequence is CASSLGGTYEQYF. CDR3 nucleotide sequence: TGTGCCAGCAGCTTAGGAGGGACCTACGAGCAGTACTTC.

This clone showed up many times. The V and J genes are TRBV12-3 or TRBV12-4 and TRBJ1-2, with D tentatively TRBD1 (5 bases). Trimming shortened V by 7 bases and J by 9 bases, and 18 bases separated the two germline ends. CDR3 length: 13 amino acids. The chain's CDR3 is CASTRRFRDRYTF. Written as DNA, the CDR3 is TGTGCCAGCACCCGCAGGTTCAGGGATCGCTACACCTTC.

The rearrangement uses TRBV2 and TRBJ2-2; 8 bases align to TRBD1. V shed 4 bases and J 2 bases; nucleotides not matched to a gene: 9. The germline V gene encodes CDR1 SNHLY and CDR2 FYNNEI. The CDR3 runs to 17 residues. The CDR3 DNA reads as TGTGCCAGCAGTGTGGACAGGGTCATGATTAACACCGGGGAGCTGTTTTTT. Its translation: CASSVDRVMINTGELFF.

The chain carries TRBV9 and TRBJ2-5, with 8 bases lining up with TRBD1. With V trimmed by 0 bases and J by 5 bases, 6 bases remained unmatched. The CDR3 consists of 15 residues. Germline V gene data show CDR1 as SGDLS and CDR2 as YYNGEE. The CDR3 DNA is TGTGCCAGCAGCGTAGAAGGGACAGGTGGCGAGACCCAGTACTTC. Residues: CASSVEGTGGETQYF.

The genes are TRBV2 and TRBJ1-5; 7 nucleotides line up with TRBD1. This CDR3 spans 14 amino acids. Germline lookup yields CDR1 SNHLY and CDR2 FYNNEI. V trimming: 10 bases; J trimming: 1 base; junction bases outside the gene matches: 7. CDR3 bases: TGTGCCACCAAGACAGGGATGAGCAATCAGCCCCAGCATTTT. Translation: CATKTGMSNQPQHF.

The chain recombines TRBV5-5 with TRBJ2-7; a possible D gene is TRBD2 (5 bases). The CDR3 runs to 17 residues. Germline CDR1 SGHKS, CDR2 YYEKEE (reference sequence). Trimming removed 0 bases at V and 4 bases at J, with 20 bases between. CDR3 nucleotides: TGTGCCAGCAGCTTGGCGAGGGTCGCTGCGGCGACTTACGAGCAGTACTTC. Its protein product is CASSLARVAAATYEQYF.

The chain carries TRBV12-3 or TRBV12-4 and TRBJ2-7; the D gene is possibly TRBD2 (5 bases). V shed 2 bases and J shed 3 bases, with 8 bases lying between them. The CDR3 contains 13 residues. The CDR3 sequence: CASSLTGVYEQYF. The CDR3 coding sequence is TGTGCCAGCAGTTTAACCGGGGTCTACGAGCAGTACTTC.

The rearrangement joins TRBV27 to TRBJ2-3; 12 bases map to TRBD2. After removal of 6 bases from V and 2 bases from J, the junction contained 6 bases not matched to a gene. The CDR3 loop spans 16 amino acids. CDR1 and CDR2 from the germline V gene are MNHEY and SMNVEV (reference sequence). CDR3 nucleotides: TGTGCCAGCAGCCAACTAGCGGGGGGCTACACAGATACGCAGTATTTT. Amino acids: CASSQLAGGYTDTQYF.

The chain has TRBV9 and TRBJ1-1; D not certain. Trimming removed 2 bases from V and 0 bases from J, with 8 bases in between. Germline V lookup: CDR1 SGDLS, CDR2 YYNGEE. CDR3 length equals 14 residues. CDR3: CASSVEAMNTEAFF. The CDR3 DNA follows: TGTGCCAGCAGCGTGGAGGCAATGAACACTGAAGCTTTCTTT.

The V gene is TRBV4-2, the J gene TRBJ2-3, with 7 bases lining up with TRBD2. With 1 base clipped from V and 0 bases from J, the junction kept 13 bases outside the gene matches. The CDR3 covers 19 residues. Looked up from germline, CDR1 is LGHNA and CDR2 is YNFKEQ. CDR3 loop: CASSQAEWGGVFSTDTQYF. CDR3 sequence (DNA): TGTGCCAGCAGCCAAGCAGAGTGGGGGGGGGTTTTTAGCACAGATACGCAGTATTTT.

This sequence joins TRBV28 and TRBJ1-6, with 8 positions matching TRBD1. The V segment lost 6 bases and the J segment 1 base; nucleotides outside the gene matches: 5. This CDR3 contains 16 residues. Germline V gene lookup returns CDR1 MDHEN and CDR2 SYDVKM. The CDR3 DNA reads as TGTGCCAGCAGACGACAGGGGCGGTCCTATAATTCACCCCTCCACTTT. It yields the protein CASRRQGRSYNSPLHF.